The sequence of this T cell receptor (beta chain) was determined in a study of blood T cell repertoires in COVID-19. The assay was immunoSEQ multiplex PCR, and TCRdb's table has in-frame clones only and misses some. The table shows about 250,000 clones, with 88% occurring only once. This CDR3 is built from 15 residues. V lost 3 bases and J lost 0, with 8 bases in between. Germline V gene sequence: CDR1 SGHAT, CDR2 FQNNGV. This clone was detected only a few times. At the DNA level, this CDR3 is encoded by other sequences in the same sample as well. The gene calls are TRBV11-2 and TRBJ2-2, with D hard to call. The TCR was taken from a woman aged 25 to 39 with COVID-19, enrolled during active disease. The sample comprised peripheral blood. In DNA, the CDR3 is TGTGCCAGCAGCTTCGGTACGACGAACACCGGGGAGCTGTTTTTT. It codes for CASSFGTTNTGELFF.